This is a list of T cell receptor beta chains from one sample in a study of blood T cell repertoires in COVID-19. Assay: immunoSEQ multiplex PCR; the TCRdb copy retains only in-frame clones and omits some. Among just under 60,000 clones listed, roughly four fifths were seen once. The sample consisted of peripheral blood. The receptors come from a human donor in a cohort sampled during active COVID-19. Each CDR3 is given with its conserved first and last residue. The order of the fields is D gene, clone size, V gene, J gene, CDR3 protein, CDR3 DNA. The D gene is left open where the match is weak. Not every row has a clone size; where given, it reads once, few, many or a size class.

TRBD1	-	TRBV19	TRBJ2-7	CASRPTGGSSYEQYF	TGTGCCAGTAGACCCACAGGGGGGAGCTCCTACGAGCAGTACTTC
TRBD1	-	TRBV5-6	TRBJ2-2	CASSFIGQGYTGELFF	TGTGCCAGCAGCTTCATTGGACAGGGCTACACCGGGGAGCTGTTTTTT
-	-	TRBV6-5	TRBJ2-7	CATRKDTVREQYF	TGTGCCACCCGGAAGGACACGGTCCGCGAGCAGTACTTC
TRBD1	-	TRBV6-6	TRBJ2-2	CASSYGTDTGELFF	TGTGCCAGCAGTTACGGGACAGACACCGGGGAGCTGTTTTTT
TRBD2	-	TRBV10-3	TRBJ2-3	CASHTPPGLAGGTDTQYF	TGTGCCAGCCATACCCCCCCGGGACTAGCGGGCGGCACAGATACGCAGTATTTT
TRBD1	once	TRBV7-2	TRBJ2-1	CASSLLGQGVNEQFF	TGTGCCAGCAGCCTACTGGGACAGGGGGTCAATGAGCAGTTCTTC
-	-	TRBV11-2	TRBJ1-2	CASSLGLAGSYGYTF	TGTGCCAGCAGCTTGGGTTTGGCGGGGAGCTATGGCTACACCTTC
TRBD2	few	TRBV7-9	TRBJ2-3	CASSFTSGRITDTQYF	TGTGCCAGCAGCTTTACTAGCGGGAGGATCACAGATACGCAGTATTTT
TRBD1	-	TRBV23-1	TRBJ1-4	CARGGQGFCTNEKLFF	TGCGCCAGAGGGGGACAGGGGTTTTGCACTAATGAAAAACTGTTTTTT
TRBD1	-	TRBV9	TRBJ1-1	CASSAQTGVTEAFF	TGTGCCAGCAGCGCGCAGACAGGGGTGACTGAAGCTTTCTTT
-	-	TRBV7-9	TRBJ2-3	CASSPQAITDTQYF	TGTGCCAGCAGCCCACAGGCCATCACAGATACGCAGTATTTT
-	few	TRBV7-9	TRBJ1-3	CASRLPEGAGNTIYF	TGTGCCAGCAGGCTCCCGGAGGGAGCTGGAAACACCATATATTTT
-	-	TRBV30	TRBJ2-7	CAWSGRGGAHEQYF	TGTGCCTGGAGTGGTCGAGGAGGGGCCCACGAGCAGTACTTC
-	few	TRBV4-3	TRBJ1-5	CASSQESVNQPQHF	TGCGCCAGCAGCCAAGAATCAGTCAATCAGCCCCAGCATTTT
-	-	TRBV5-1	TRBJ2-1	CASSGGSSYNEQFF	TGCGCCAGCAGCGGGGGGAGCTCCTACAATGAGCAGTTCTTC
-	-	TRBV27	TRBJ1-1	CASSPQGPTEAFF	TGTGCCAGCAGTCCGCAGGGGCCCACTGAAGCTTTCTTT